This entry lists 28 T cell receptor beta chains sequenced from one sample in a study of blood T cell repertoires in COVID-19. Assay: immunoSEQ multiplex PCR; the TCRdb copy retains only in-frame clones and omits some. The sample shows roughly 74,000 clones, roughly 81% of them seen only once. The sequenced material came from peripheral blood. The receptor source for this set is a man aged 70 or older with acute or convalescent COVID-19.

This rearrangement joins TRBV27 to TRBJ1-6; a possible D gene is TRBD1 (5 bases). There are 13 residues in the CDR3. CDR1 is MNHEY and CDR2 is SMNVEV in the germline V gene (reference sequence). Trimming removed 4 bases at V and 7 bases at J, with 8 bases between. CDR3 sequence: CASSWGQNSPLHF. The CDR3 coding sequence is TGTGCCAGCAGTTGGGGCCAAAATTCACCCCTCCACTTT.

J is TRBJ2-3 and V is TRBV12-3 or TRBV12-4; 7 bases line up with TRBD2. V lost 3 bases, J lost 7 bases, and 4 bases stayed unmatched. This CDR3 has 13 residues. The CDR3 loop reads CASSLGGGNTQYF. The CDR3, as DNA: TGTGCCAGCAGTTTGGGCGGGGGAAATACGCAGTATTTT.

The gene calls are TRBV18 and TRBJ2-1, with D tentatively TRBD2 (6 bases). Germline values: CDR1 KGHSH, CDR2 LQKENI. The CDR3 consists of 16 residues. With 2 bases removed from V and 5 bases from J, the gap between germline ends came to 16 bases. CDR3 coding DNA: TGTGCCAGCTCACCATTAACGGGGGAGCCTAACAATGAGCAGTTCTTC. It yields the protein CASSPLTGEPNNEQFF.

This rearrangement joins TRBV7-3 to TRBJ1-2; D is uncertain. V gave up 4 bases and J gave up 5 bases, with 14 bases separating them. Germline CDR1 reads SGHTA; CDR2 reads FQGTGA. This CDR3 comprises 14 residues. CDR3 coding DNA: TGTGCCAGCAGCTCTCAGCCGTCGGGGTATGGCTACACCTTC. Translated, it gives CASSSQPSGYGYTF.

The chain combines TRBV10-3 with TRBJ2-2, with a weak D call TRBD2 (7 bases). V was shortened by 6 bases and J by 7 bases, with 21 bases between the two germline ends. The germline V gene has CDR1 ENHRY and CDR2 SYGVKD. The CDR3 contains 16 residues. The CDR3 DNA follows: TGTGCCATCAGGGATCGGGGGGCTCCCTGGGGCGGGGAGCTGTTTTTT. It codes for CAIRDRGAPWGGELFF.

The J gene is TRBJ2-5, the V gene TRBV6-2 or TRBV6-3; 10 bases line up with TRBD1. With V trimmed by 5 bases and J by 5 bases, 11 bases remained unmatched. In germline, CDR1 is MNHEY, CDR2 SVGEGT. The CDR3 runs to 16 residues. The CDR3 protein is CASSHRDRGWRETQYF. In DNA, the CDR3 is TGTGCCAGCAGTCACCGGGACAGGGGTTGGCGGGAGACCCAGTACTTC.

This sequence joins TRBV3-1 (or the pseudogene TRBV3-2) and TRBJ2-3; 9 bases agree with TRBD2. The length of the CDR3 is 17 residues. J gave up 1 base and V 3 bases, and 8 bases lay outside the gene matches. Germline CDR1 reads LGHDT; CDR2 reads YNNKEL (reference sequence). CDR3 amino acids: CASSQASGVFGTDTQYF. DNA for the CDR3: TGTGCCAGCAGCCAGGCTAGCGGGGTCTTCGGCACAGATACGCAGTATTTT.

The chain couples TRBV12-3 or TRBV12-4 to TRBJ2-3, with D tentatively TRBD2 (5 bases). The CDR3 runs 12 residues. Trimming pared 9 bases from V and 2 bases from J, leaving 9 bases between. This CDR3 is CASRTYTDTQYF. CDR3 coding DNA: TGTGCCAGTCGGACTTACACAGATACGCAGTATTTT.

The chain recombines TRBV28 with TRBJ1-4, with TRBD1 as a possible D gene (5 bases). The V end was cut by 8 bases, the J end by 1 base, with 11 bases between. The CDR3 sequence is 14 residues long. Germline lookup yields CDR1 MDHEN and CDR2 SYDVKM. For the CDR3, the DNA is TGTGCCAGCCTAGACGACAGAACTAATGAAAAACTGTTTTTT. It encodes CASLDDRTNEKLFF.

The rearrangement links TRBV12-5 to TRBJ1-2; D may be TRBD1 (5 bases). Trimming cost V 0 bases and J 5 bases, with 22 bases left between them. Germline lookup yields CDR1 LGHNT and CDR2 FRNRAP. This CDR3 has 18 residues. CDR3 in amino acids: CASGLVVGQVATAYGYTF. CDR3 sequence (DNA): TGTGCTAGTGGTTTGGTTGTAGGACAAGTGGCTACAGCGTATGGCTACACCTTC. The whole variable domain, remainder taken from reference TRBV12-5 and TRBJ1-2, is DARVTQTPRHKVTEMGQEVTMRCQPILGHNTVFWYRQTMMQGLELLAYFRNRAPLDDSGMPKDRFSAEMPDATLATLKIQPSEPRDSAVYFCASGLVVGQVATAYGYTFGSGTRLTVV.

CDR3 coding DNA: TGTGCCAGCAGGGTTCGGGGGGATCGGCCCCAGCATTTT. This gives the protein CASRVRGDRPQHF. The chain couples TRBV6-5 to TRBJ1-5; a possible D gene is TRBD1 (5 bases). With 6 bases removed from V and 9 bases from J, the gap between germline ends came to 15 bases. This CDR3 has 13 residues. The germline V gene has CDR1 MNHEY and CDR2 SVGAGI.

This chain uses TRBV29-1 with TRBJ2-2; TRBD1 agrees at 11 bases. Germline V gene data show CDR1 as SQVTM and CDR2 as ANQGSEA. Losses at the gene ends were 0 bases for V and 7 bases for J; bases not matched to a gene: 4. This CDR3 is 15 amino acids long. The CDR3: CSVEEGQGAIGELFF. The CDR3 DNA follows: TGCAGCGTTGAAGAAGGACAGGGGGCGATCGGGGAGCTGTTTTTT.

The J gene is TRBJ2-7, the V gene TRBV5-4, with 8 bases matching TRBD2. The CDR3 has 13 amino acids. CDR1 and CDR2 (germline): SGHNT, YYREEE (reference sequence). The trim removed 4 bases at V and 3 bases at J, leaving 3 bases unmatched. The CDR3, as DNA: TGTGCCAGCAGCCCCGCGGGGGGCTACGAGCAGTACTTC. The encoded protein is CASSPAGGYEQYF.

V usage is TRBV5-4 and J usage is TRBJ1-5; possible D gene TRBD1, 6 bases. Trimming pared 0 bases from V and 4 bases from J, leaving 11 bases between. The CDR3 consists of 15 residues. Per the germline V gene, CDR1 is SGHNT and CDR2 is YYREEE (reference sequence). The CDR3 loop is CASSLDGTRNQPQHF. CDR3 bases: TGTGCCAGCAGCTTGGATGGGACAAGAAATCAGCCCCAGCATTTT.

This chain joins TRBV19 and TRBJ1-5, with 9 bases aligning to TRBD1. This CDR3 is built from 18 residues. V shed 4 bases and J 10 bases; nucleotides not matched to a gene: 20. Germline-derived CDR1 and CDR2 are LNHDA and SQIVND (reference sequence). The CDR3 here is CASSTRTPGQGSKGPQHF. The CDR3 region has the DNA TGTGCCAGTAGTACGCGAACACCGGGACAGGGCTCGAAGGGTCCCCAGCATTTT.

The chain links TRBV7-2 to TRBJ2-1; D is possibly TRBD2 (6 bases). V was cut by 2 bases and J by 4 bases, with 15 bases left in between. CDR1 is SGHTA and CDR2 is FQGNSA in the germline V gene. This CDR3 comprises 16 residues. The CDR3 is CASSLFGGRTYNEQFF. CDR3 coding DNA: TGTGCCAGCAGCTTATTTGGGGGGAGGACTTACAATGAGCAGTTCTTC. Looking up the rest from reference TRBV7-2 and TRBJ2-1 gives the full variable domain: GAGVSQSPSNKVTEKGKDVELRCDPISGHTALYWYRQSLGQGLEFLIYFQGNSAPDKSGLPSDRFSAERTGGSVSTLTIQRTQQEDSAVYLCASSLFGGRTYNEQFFGPGTRLTVL.

The chain uses TRBV3-1 (or the pseudogene TRBV3-2) and TRBJ2-5; 10 bases match TRBD2. V lost 4 bases and J lost 2; bases outside the gene matches: 10. This CDR3 contains 17 residues. CDR1 and CDR2 from the germline V gene are LGHDT and YNNKEL (reference sequence). This CDR3 reads CASSLSGGLTIQETQYF. In DNA form, the CDR3 reads TGTGCCAGCAGCCTTAGCGGGGGGCTTACTATACAAGAGACCCAGTACTTC.

The chain joins TRBV30 to TRBJ1-5; possible D gene TRBD1, 6 bases. Germline V gene sequence: CDR1 GTSNPN, CDR2 SVGIG (reference sequence). V lost 2 bases to trimming and J lost 9 bases, with 29 bases between them. The CDR3 runs 18 residues. This CDR3 is CAWSPSRLGDTQIGPQHF. The CDR3 nucleotides read TGTGCCTGGAGTCCTTCTCGTCTCGGGGACACCCAAATCGGGCCCCAGCATTTT.

This clone was found a few times. The rearrangement links TRBV6-5 to TRBJ2-2; TRBD1 aligns across 10 bases. This CDR3 is built from 14 residues. Germline V CDR1 and CDR2: MNHEY, SVGAGI. V lost 7 bases to trimming and J lost 4 bases; unmatched junction nucleotides: 3. The CDR3 spells CASTDRGSTGELFF. CDR3 DNA: TGTGCCAGCACGGACAGGGGGTCCACCGGGGAGCTGTTTTTT.

V usage is TRBV9 and J usage is TRBJ2-7; a possible D gene is TRBD1 (5 bases). Trimming took off 1 base at V and 6 bases at J, with 11 bases between the two ends. The CDR3 extends over 13 amino acids. Germline V gene data show CDR1 as SGDLS and CDR2 as YYNGEE. CDR3 DNA: TGTGCCAGCAGCGTATTCCAGGGTGGCGAGCAGTACTTC. Protein sequence: CASSVFQGGEQYF.

This rearrangement joins TRBV27 to TRBJ1-1, with 8 positions matching TRBD1. The length of the CDR3 is 14 residues. Germline CDR1 and CDR2: MNHEY and SMNVEV (reference sequence). V lost 5 bases, J lost 6 bases, and 8 bases stayed unmatched. CDR3 loop: CASSAGGAYAEAFF. The CDR3 nucleotides are TGTGCCAGCAGTGCAGGGGGCGCGTACGCTGAAGCTTTCTTT.

The rearrangement joins TRBV5-1 to TRBJ2-1; possibly TRBD2 for D (5 bases). With 4 bases removed from V and 0 bases from J, the gap between germline ends came to 11 bases. CDR1 and CDR2 (germline): SGHRS, YFSETQ. The CDR3 is made up of 15 amino acids. The CDR3 region has the DNA TGCGCCAGCAGCGAAGCCGGGATCTCCTACAATGAGCAGTTCTTC. Encoded protein: CASSEAGISYNEQFF.

CDR3 sequence: CASTFLQGNTIYF. The DNA of the CDR3 is TGTGCCAGCACCTTTCTACAGGGAAACACCATATATTTT. The chain recombines TRBV5-8 with TRBJ1-3; no reliable D call. The germline V and J ends were trimmed by 6 bases and 4 bases, with 11 bases remaining between them. This CDR3 is 13 amino acids long. CDR1 and CDR2 (germline): SGHTS, YDEGEE.

The rearrangement links TRBV5-1 to TRBJ2-7; the match to TRBD2 covers 8 bases. The V and J ends lost 7 bases and 0 bases, in that order; junction bases with no gene match: 9. This CDR3 is 15 amino acids long. Germline V CDR1 and CDR2: SGHRS, YFSETQ. CDR3 in amino acids: CASSGNGRASYEQYF. As DNA, the CDR3 is TGCGCCAGCTCGGGGAACGGGAGGGCCTCCTACGAGCAGTACTTC. Filled out from reference TRBV5-1 and TRBJ2-7, the complete variable domain reads KAGVTQTPRYLIKTRGQQVTLSCSPISGHRSVSWYQQTPGQGLQFLFEYFSETQRNKGNFPGRFSGRQFSNSRSEMNVSTLELGDSALYLCASSGNGRASYEQYFGPGTRLTVT.

This clone was detected once. The V gene is TRBV4-2, the J gene TRBJ1-5; 9 bases map to TRBD1. Germline lookup yields CDR1 LGHNA and CDR2 YNFKEQ. This CDR3 has 16 amino acids. Losses at the gene ends were 3 bases for V and 5 bases for J; bases not matched to a gene: 8. CDR3 residues: CASSHAKQGADQPQHF. In nucleotides, the CDR3 is TGTGCCAGCAGCCACGCGAAACAGGGGGCGGATCAGCCCCAGCATTTT.

This rearrangement joins TRBV5-5 to TRBJ1-1, with TRBD1 matching over 8 bases. Germline V gene data show CDR1 as SGHKS and CDR2 as YYEKEE (reference sequence). V shed 4 bases and J 5 bases; nucleotides not matched to a gene: 10. CDR3 length: 15 residues. The CDR3 spells CASSGKAGGITEAFF. In nucleotides, the CDR3 is TGTGCCAGCAGCGGGAAGGCAGGGGGCATAACTGAAGCTTTCTTT.

This clone was detected only a few times. J is TRBJ2-1 and V is TRBV6-6, with D maybe TRBD1 (6 bases). CDR1 and CDR2 from the germline V gene are MNHNY and SVGAGI (reference sequence). The CDR3 sequence is 15 residues long. V was trimmed by 10 bases and J by 6 bases, leaving 22 bases between them. CDR3 nucleotides: TGTGCCATCACCACCGGGACATCCCGTGGCAATGAGCAGTTCTTC. Translating gives CAITTGTSRGNEQFF.

In its sample, this clone was seen once. The genes are TRBV18 and TRBJ2-6, with 10 bases fitting TRBD1. Unmatched junction bases numbered 4, after V lost 8 bases and J lost 0 bases. Germline-derived CDR1 and CDR2 are KGHSH and LQKENI. This CDR3 contains 16 residues. The CDR3 protein is CASARDRGSGANVLTF. CDR3 in DNA: TGTGCCAGCGCCCGGGACAGGGGCTCTGGGGCCAACGTCCTGACTTTC.